The source of this T cell receptor beta chain is a study of type 1 and type 2 diabetes patients (dated by TCRdb to the mid-2010s). Background for the entire study: The cohort comprised some 10 type 1 diabetes patients, a few type 2 diabetes patients and roughly 6 nondiabetic controls recruited in China. When approximately 18-cycle amplification was compared with roughly 24-cycle amplification, V gene usage looked similar, suggesting that primer efficiencies were similar and PCR bias was random. TCRbeta repertoires were profiled by high-throughput sequencing in the study to compare type 1 diabetes, type 2 diabetes and nondiabetic individuals. Throughout the study, CD4 or CD8 MicroBeads on MACS columns were used to positively select CD4+ and CD8+ T cells from PBMCs. A total of roughly 20,000,000 paired-end reads was generated across the whole study. Paired-end sequencing of TCRbeta libraries was performed on Illumina HiSeq 2000 or MiSeq instruments. For the type 1 diabetes patients, the type 2 diabetes patients acted as a disease comparison group.

Sequencing instrument: Illumina MiSeq. Genomic DNA from sorted T cell subsets served as template for TCRbeta CDR3 amplification. Multiplex PCR with 30 forward and 13 reverse primers amplified the TCRbeta CDR3 region. AMPure XP beads were used to purify the PCR products, after which a second approximately 26-cycle PCR added indices and adaptors. Before sequencing, the QIAquick Gel Extraction Kit was used to gel-purify the libraries. Per the authors' processing: Paired-end reads were merged with FLASH and aligned to IMGT V, D and J germline references using IgBLAST. Reads with below 70% alignment identity to germline references were discarded, leaving under 13,000,000 reads study-wide. Following IMGT definitions, CDR3 boundaries, reading frame and productivity were assigned. Highly-expanded clones were defined as clones at or above 1% of reads, and diversity was measured by normalized Shannon entropy. Group differences in Shannon entropy were tested with unpaired two-tailed t-tests. The public reads were reprocessed in TCRdb via fastp at Q25 and MiXCR, keeping in-frame beta chains. CDR3 protein duplicates are merged, each entry listing the most common genes and DNA. V and J calls and clone size were set by TCRdb, not the authors. A total of approximately 260,000 distinct CDR3 sequences appear in this sample, around 47% of them only once. Together, the top ten hold roughly an eighth of the sample.

The CDR3 runs 13 amino acids, cysteine and phenylalanine included. Solely the CDR3 DNA is kept, with 39 bases framed from the first base. For this chain, trimming is 5 bases at the V end and 7 bases at the J end, and the number of junction bases without a gene match is 6. CDR1 MNHEY and CDR2 SMNVEV were looked up in the germline V gene (reference sequence). Broader findings and caveats from the paper: Type 2 diabetes patients had few highly-expanded CD4+ clones, median one, accounting for a median roughly 4% of reads. Because only a limited number of T2D and control samples were sequenced, some T1D-only HECs might also appear in more T2D or control samples. Study groups were not matched for age and gender, which possibly biased interpretation. High diversity was shown by type 2 diabetes repertoires, and the diversity was significantly greater than that of type 1 diabetes repertoires in both CD4+ and CD8+ T cells. Type 2 diabetes and control samples had highly correlated V and J gene usage patterns, with the correlation between samples averaging roughly 0.97.

Every diabetic patient fulfilled standard classification criteria for type 1 or type 2 diabetes, and glucose and C-peptide were measured using WHO-recommended methods. Donors were excluded if they had other autoimmune diseases or infections within the previous four weeks. From each participant, 7.5 to 10 milliliters of peripheral blood were collected. PBMCs were isolated with LymphoPrep density separation. Details on this clonotype: This clone's antigen is unknown. Within one base of it there is no much larger clone, and no base qualities were kept.

Sequenced input: peripheral blood mononuclear cells (PBMCs). The sequence was obtained from a man between 18 and 29 years old with type 2 diabetes. Recombination joined TRBV27 with TRBJ1-1, with 8 middle bases fitting TRBD1. The CDR3: CASSPRTGIEAFF. In nucleotide form, the sequence is TGTGCCAGCAGTCCAAGGACAGGGATTGAAGCTTTCTTT.